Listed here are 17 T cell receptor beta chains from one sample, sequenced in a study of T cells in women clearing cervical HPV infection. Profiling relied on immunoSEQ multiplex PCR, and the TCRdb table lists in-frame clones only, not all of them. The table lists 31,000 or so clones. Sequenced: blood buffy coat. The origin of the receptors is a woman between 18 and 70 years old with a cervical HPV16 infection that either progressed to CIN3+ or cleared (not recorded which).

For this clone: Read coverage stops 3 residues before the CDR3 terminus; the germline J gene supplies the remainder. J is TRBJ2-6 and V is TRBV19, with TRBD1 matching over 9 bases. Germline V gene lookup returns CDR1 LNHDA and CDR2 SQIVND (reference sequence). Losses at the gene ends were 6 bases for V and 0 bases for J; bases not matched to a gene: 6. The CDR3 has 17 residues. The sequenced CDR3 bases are TGTGCCAGTAGCAAGACAGGGGGGTACTCTGGGGCCAACGTC. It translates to CASSKTGGYSGANV. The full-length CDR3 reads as CASSKTGGYSGANVLTF.

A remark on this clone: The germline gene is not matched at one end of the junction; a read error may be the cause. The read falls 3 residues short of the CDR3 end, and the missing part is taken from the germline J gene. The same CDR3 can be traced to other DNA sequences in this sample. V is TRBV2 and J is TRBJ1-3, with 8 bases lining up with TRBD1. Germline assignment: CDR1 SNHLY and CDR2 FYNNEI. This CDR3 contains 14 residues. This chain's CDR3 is CASSRQGTGNTIYF. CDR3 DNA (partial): TGTGCCAGCAGTAGACAGGGGACTGGAAACACA.

The CDR3 loop is CASSLGLVSGSYEQYF. CDR3 DNA (partial): TGTGCCAGCAGCTTAGGGTTGGTTAGCGGCTCCTACGAG. V gene TRBV7-8 combines with J gene TRBJ2-7; a weak D match, TRBD2 (6 bases). The missing CDR3 end, 3 residues past where the read stops, is filled in from the germline J gene. Germline CDR1 is SGHVS and CDR2 is FQNEAQ. The CDR3 has 16 residues. Between the trimmed V and J ends, which lost 1 base and 0 bases, there was a span of 13 bases. Combining the CDR3 with reference TRBV7-8 and TRBJ2-7 gives the whole variable domain GAGVSQSPRYKVAKRGQDVALRCDPISGHVSLFWYQQALGQGPEFLTYFQNEAQLDKSGLPSDRFFAERPEGSVSTLKIQRTQQEDSAVYLCASSLGLVSGSYEQYFGPGTRLTVT.

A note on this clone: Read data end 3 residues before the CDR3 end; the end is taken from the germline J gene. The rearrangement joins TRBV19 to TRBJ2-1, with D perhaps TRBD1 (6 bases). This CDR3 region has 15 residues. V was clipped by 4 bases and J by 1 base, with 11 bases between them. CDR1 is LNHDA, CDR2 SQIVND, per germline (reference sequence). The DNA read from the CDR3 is TGTGCCAGTAGTACAACAGGGAGTTCCTACAATGAG. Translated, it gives CASSTTGSSYNE. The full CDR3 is CASSTTGSSYNEQFF.

The CDR3: CASSLRAAGNTGELFF. CDR3 bases read: TGTGCCAGCAGCTTAAGGGCCGCGGGGAACACCGGGGAG. The gene calls are TRBV7-3 and TRBJ2-2; maybe TRBD2 (5 bases). Read data end 3 residues before the CDR3 end; the end is taken from the germline J gene. V was pared by 1 base and J by 1 base, with 10 bases between. This CDR3 is 16 amino acids long. The germline gives CDR1 SGHTA, CDR2 FQGTGA.

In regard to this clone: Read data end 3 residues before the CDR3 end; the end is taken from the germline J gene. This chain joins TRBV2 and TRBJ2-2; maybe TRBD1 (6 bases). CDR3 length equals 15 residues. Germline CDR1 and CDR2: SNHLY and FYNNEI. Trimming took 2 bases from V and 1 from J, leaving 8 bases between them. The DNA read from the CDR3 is TGTGCCAGCAGTGAACTAGGGGGGAACACCGGGGAG. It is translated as CASSELGGNTGE. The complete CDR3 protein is CASSELGGNTGELFF.

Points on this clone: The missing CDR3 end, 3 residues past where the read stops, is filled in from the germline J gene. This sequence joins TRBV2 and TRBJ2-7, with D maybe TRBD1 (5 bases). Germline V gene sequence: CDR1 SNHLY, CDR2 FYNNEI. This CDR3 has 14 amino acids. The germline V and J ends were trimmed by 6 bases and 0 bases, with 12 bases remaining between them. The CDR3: CASSATASSYEQYF. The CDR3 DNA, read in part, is TGTGCCAGCAGCGCGACAGCCAGCTCCTACGAG.

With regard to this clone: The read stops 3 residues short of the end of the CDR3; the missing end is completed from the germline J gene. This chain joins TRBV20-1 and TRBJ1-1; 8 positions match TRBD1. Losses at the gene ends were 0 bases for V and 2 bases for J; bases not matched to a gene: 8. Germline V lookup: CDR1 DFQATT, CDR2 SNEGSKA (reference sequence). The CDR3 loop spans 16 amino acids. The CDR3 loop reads CSARDATGAINTEAFF. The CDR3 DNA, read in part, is TGCAGTGCTAGAGACGCGACAGGGGCGATAAACACTGAA.

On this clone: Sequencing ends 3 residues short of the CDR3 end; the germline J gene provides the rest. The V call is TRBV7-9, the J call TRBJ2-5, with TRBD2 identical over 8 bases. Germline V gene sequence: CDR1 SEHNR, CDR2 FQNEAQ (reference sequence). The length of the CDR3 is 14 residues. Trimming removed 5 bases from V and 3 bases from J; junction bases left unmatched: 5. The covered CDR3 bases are TGTGCCAGCAGCCCAGGGACTAGAGAAGAGACC. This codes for CASSPGTREET. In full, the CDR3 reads CASSPGTREETQYF.

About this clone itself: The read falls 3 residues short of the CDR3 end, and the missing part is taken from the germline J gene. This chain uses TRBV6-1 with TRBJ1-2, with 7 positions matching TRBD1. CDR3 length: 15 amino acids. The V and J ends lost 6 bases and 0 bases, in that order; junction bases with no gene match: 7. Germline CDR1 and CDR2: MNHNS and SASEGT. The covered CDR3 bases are TGTGCCAGCAGGGAAACCGGGACAGCTAACTATGGC. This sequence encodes CASRETGTANYG. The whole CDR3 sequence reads CASRETGTANYGYTF.

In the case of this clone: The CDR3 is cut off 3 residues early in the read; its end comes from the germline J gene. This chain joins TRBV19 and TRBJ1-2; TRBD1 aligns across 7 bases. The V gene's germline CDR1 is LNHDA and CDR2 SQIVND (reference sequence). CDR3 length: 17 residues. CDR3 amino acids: CARPTLGGGAGSNDYTF. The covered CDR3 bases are TGTGCCAGGCCTACCTTGGGAGGGGGCGCGGGTTCTAATGAC.

The CDR3 bases that were read are TGTGCCAGCAGCTTAGGTCTGGCGGGAGTCTACGAG. Translation: CASSLGLAGVYE. The entire CDR3 reads CASSLGLAGVYEQYF. The chain uses TRBV11-2 and TRBJ2-7; 7 bases align to TRBD2. The CDR3 end is not reached by the read, which stops 3 residues before it; the germline J gene fills it in. This CDR3 spans 15 amino acids. V was pared by 1 base and J by 3 bases, with 6 bases of the junction left unmatched. CDR1 and CDR2 from the germline V gene are SGHAT and FQNNGV.

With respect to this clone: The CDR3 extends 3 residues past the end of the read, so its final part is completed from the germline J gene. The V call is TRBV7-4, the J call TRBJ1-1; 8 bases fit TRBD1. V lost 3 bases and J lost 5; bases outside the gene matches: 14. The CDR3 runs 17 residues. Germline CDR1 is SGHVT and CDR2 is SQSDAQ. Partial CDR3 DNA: TGTGCCAGCAGCTTTTCCCGGGAAGGCAGGGGGCCAACTGAA. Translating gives CASSFSREGRGPTE. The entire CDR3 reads CASSFSREGRGPTEAFF.

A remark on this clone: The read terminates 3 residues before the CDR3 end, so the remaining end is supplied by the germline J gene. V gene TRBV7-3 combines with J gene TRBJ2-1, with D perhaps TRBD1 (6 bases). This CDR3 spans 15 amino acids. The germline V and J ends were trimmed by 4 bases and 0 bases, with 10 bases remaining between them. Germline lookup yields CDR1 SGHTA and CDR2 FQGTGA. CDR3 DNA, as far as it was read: TGTGCCAGCAGCTCAGGGGTTGCCTCCTACAATGAG. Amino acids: CASSSGVASYNE. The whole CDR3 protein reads CASSSGVASYNEQFF.

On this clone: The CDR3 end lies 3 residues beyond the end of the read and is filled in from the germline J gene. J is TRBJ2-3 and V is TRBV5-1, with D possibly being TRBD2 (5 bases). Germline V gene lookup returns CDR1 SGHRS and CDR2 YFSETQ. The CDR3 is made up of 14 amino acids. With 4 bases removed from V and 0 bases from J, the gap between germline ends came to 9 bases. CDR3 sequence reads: CASSPGISTDTQYF. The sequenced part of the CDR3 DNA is TGCGCCAGCAGCCCGGGGATTAGCACAGATACG.

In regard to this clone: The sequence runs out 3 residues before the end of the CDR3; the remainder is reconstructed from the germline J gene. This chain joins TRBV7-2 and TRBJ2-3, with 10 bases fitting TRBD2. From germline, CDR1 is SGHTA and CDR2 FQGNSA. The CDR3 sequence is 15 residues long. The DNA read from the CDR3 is TGTGCCAGCAGCCCTAGCCTCAGCGGGGGGGAGACG. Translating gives CASSPSLSGGET. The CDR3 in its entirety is CASSPSLSGGETQYF.

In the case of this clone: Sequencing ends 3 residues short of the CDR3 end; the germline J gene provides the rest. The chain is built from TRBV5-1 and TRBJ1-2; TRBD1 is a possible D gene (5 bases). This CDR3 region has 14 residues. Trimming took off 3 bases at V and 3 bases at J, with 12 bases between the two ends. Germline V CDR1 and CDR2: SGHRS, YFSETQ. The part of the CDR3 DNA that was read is TGCGCCAGCAGCTGGGGGACGGGGGACTATGGC. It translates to CASSWGTGDYG. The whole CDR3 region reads CASSWGTGDYGYTF.